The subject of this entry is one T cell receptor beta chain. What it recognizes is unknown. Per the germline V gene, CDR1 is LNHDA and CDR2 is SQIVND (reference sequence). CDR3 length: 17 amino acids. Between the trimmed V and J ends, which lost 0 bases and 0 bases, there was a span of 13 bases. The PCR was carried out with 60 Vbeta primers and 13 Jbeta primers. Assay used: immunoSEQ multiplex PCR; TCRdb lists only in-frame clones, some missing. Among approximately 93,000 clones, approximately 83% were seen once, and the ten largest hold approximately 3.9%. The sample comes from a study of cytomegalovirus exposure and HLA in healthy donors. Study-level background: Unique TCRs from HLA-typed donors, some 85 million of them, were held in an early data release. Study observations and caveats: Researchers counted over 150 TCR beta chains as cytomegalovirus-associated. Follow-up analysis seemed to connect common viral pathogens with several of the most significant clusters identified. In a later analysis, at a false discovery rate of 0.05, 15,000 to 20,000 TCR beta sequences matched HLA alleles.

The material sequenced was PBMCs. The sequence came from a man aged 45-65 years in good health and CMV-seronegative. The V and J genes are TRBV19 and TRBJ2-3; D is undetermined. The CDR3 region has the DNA TGTGCCAGTAGTATAGATCCCCGGCGGTTCAGCACAGATACGCAGTATTTT. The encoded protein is CASSIDPRRFSTDTQYF.